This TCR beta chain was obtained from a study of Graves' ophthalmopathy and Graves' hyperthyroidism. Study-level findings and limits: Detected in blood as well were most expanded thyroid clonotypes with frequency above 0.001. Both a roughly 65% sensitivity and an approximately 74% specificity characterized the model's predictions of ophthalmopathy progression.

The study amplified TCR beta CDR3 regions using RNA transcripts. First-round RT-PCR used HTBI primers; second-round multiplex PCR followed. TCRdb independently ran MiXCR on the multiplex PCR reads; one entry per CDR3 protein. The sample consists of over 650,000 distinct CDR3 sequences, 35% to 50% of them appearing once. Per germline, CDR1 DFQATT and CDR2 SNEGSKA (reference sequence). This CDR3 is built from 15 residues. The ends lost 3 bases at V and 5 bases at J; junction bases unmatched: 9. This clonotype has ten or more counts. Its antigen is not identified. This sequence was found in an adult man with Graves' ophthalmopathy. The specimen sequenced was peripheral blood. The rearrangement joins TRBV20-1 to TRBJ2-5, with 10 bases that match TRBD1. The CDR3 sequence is CSARSGTGDLETQYF. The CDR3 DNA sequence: TGCAGTGCTAGGTCCGGGACAGGGGACCTGGAGACCCAGTACTTC.